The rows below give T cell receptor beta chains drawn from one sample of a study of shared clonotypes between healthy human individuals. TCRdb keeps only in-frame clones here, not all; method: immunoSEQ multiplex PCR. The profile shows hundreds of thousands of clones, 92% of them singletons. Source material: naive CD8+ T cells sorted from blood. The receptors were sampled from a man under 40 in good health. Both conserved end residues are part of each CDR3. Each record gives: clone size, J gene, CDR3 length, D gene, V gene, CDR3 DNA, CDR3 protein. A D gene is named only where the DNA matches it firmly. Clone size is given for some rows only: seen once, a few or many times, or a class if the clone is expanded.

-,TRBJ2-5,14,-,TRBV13,TGTGCCAGCAGCCAGGGACTTATTAGGGAGACCCAGTACTTC,CASSQGLIRETQYF
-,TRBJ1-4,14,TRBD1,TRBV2,TGTGCCAGCAGAAGGGGACAGGGGCGTGAAAAACTGTTTTTT,CASRRGQGREKLFF
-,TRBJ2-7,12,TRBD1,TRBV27,TGTGCCAGCAGTTACGACAGGGTCGAGCAGTACTTC,CASSYDRVEQYF
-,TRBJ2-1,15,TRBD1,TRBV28,TGTGCCAGCAGGGTACCGGGACAGCAACTTAATGAGCAGTTCTTC,CASRVPGQQLNEQFF
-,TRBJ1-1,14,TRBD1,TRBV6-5,TGTGCCAGCAGTAACAACGGACAGGGGACTGAAGCTTTCTTT,CASSNNGQGTEAFF
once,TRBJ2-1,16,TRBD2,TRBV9,TGTGCCAGCAGCGTAGGGGTAGCGGGAGTCTCGGAAGAGCAGTTCTTC,CASSVGVAGVSEEQFF
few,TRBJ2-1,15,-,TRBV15,TGTGCCACCAGCTACGGAGCGGAAACCATCAATGAGCAGTTCTTC,CATSYGAETINEQFF
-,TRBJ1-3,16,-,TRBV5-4,TGTGCCAGCAGCCCCGGAACAGGTTTACCTGGAAACACCATATATTTT,CASSPGTGLPGNTIYF
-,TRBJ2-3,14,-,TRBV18,TGTGCCAGCTCCCCCCGGGTATCCACAGATACGCAGTATTTT,CASSPRVSTDTQYF
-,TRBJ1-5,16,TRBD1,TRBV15,TGTGCCACCAGCAGAGTACAGGGGGTAACGATGGAACCCCAGCATTTT,CATSRVQGVTMEPQHF
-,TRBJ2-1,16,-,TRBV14,TGTGCCAGCAGCCAAGATAGACAGAGCTCCTACAATGAGCAGTTCTTC,CASSQDRQSSYNEQFF
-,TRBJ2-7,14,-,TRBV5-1,TGCGCCAGCAGCTTGGGCACGCGCTCCTACGAGCAGTACTTC,CASSLGTRSYEQYF
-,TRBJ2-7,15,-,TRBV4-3,TGCGCCAGCAGCCAAGGTGGAGTATTCTCCTACGAGCAGTACTTC,CASSQGGVFSYEQYF
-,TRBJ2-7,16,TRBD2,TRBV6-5,TGTGCCAGCAGTTTCGGGACTAGCGGGAGATCGTCCGAGCAGTACTTC,CASSFGTSGRSSEQYF
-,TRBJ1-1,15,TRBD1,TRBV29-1,TGCAGCGTTGATTTCCGAGGGACAGGGAGCACTGAAGCTTTCTTT,CSVDFRGTGSTEAFF
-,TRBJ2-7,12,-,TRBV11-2,TGTGCCAGCAGCTTAGGCATATACGAGCAGTACTTC,CASSLGIYEQYF
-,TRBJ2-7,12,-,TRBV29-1,TGCAGCGTCGCCGGGACTCCAACCGAGCAGTACTTC,CSVAGTPTEQYF
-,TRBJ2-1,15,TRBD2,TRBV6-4,TGTGCCAGCAGTGAGCGGGAGGTGTCCTACAATGAGCAGTTCTTC,CASSEREVSYNEQFF
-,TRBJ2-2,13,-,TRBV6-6,TGTGCCACGGGACCACTTAACACCGGGGAGCTGTTTTTT,CATGPLNTGELFF
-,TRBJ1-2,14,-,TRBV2,TGTGCCACCACGTCTGCAGGGGAGGACTATGGCTACACCTTC,CATTSAGEDYGYTF
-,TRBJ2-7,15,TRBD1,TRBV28,TGTGCCAGCAGTTACACCGGGACAGGGTCTTACGAGCAGTACTTC,CASSYTGTGSYEQYF
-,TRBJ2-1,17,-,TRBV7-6,TGTGCCAGCAGCTCCAGGATCACAGGCTACTCCTACAATGAGCAGTTCTTC,CASSSRITGYSYNEQFF
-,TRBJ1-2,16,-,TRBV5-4,TGTGCCAGCGGTCTAGAAGGGTCCGGGCGAGACTATGGCTACACCTTC,CASGLEGSGRDYGYTF
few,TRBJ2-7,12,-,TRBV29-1,TGCAGCGTCCTCCTGCCGACGGGCGAGCAGTACTTC,CSVLLPTGEQYF
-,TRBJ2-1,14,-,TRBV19,TGTGCCAGTGCGGGGGAGGGGGCCTACAATGAGCAGTTCTTC,CASAGEGAYNEQFF
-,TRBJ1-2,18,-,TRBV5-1,TGCGCCAGCAGCTTATGGGACGATCACCTCGGAACAAACTATGGCTACACCTTC,CASSLWDDHLGTNYGYTF
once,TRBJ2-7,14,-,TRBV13,TGTGCCAGCAGCTCTAGGGGTAAGAGCTACGAGCAGTACTTC,CASSSRGKSYEQYF
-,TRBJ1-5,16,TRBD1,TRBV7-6,TGTGCCAGCAGCCTATTACAAACAGGGGATCCTCAGCCCCAGCATTTT,CASSLLQTGDPQPQHF
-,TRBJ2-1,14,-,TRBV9,TGTGCCAGCAGCGTAGACACGTCCTACAATGAGCAGTTCTTC,CASSVDTSYNEQFF
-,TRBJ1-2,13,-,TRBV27,TGTGCCAGCAGTTCTAGGGGAGACTATGGCTACACCTTC,CASSSRGDYGYTF
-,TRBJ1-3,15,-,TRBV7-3,TGTGCCAGCAGCTCCCGCCGCGGAAACGGGAACACCATATATTTT,CASSSRRGNGNTIYF
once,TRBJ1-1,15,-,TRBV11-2,TGTGCCAGCGAGCGGGGCGGGGTGCGGTACACTGAAGCTTTCTTT,CASERGGVRYTEAFF
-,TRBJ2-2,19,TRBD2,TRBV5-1,TGCGCCAGCAGCCCGCTAGGACTAGCGGGCCCCCTTGACACCGGGGAGCTGTTTTTT,CASSPLGLAGPLDTGELFF
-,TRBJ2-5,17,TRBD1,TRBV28,TGTGCCAGCAGCGGTTACCGGGACAGGGTAGAGGGAGAGACCCAGTACTTC,CASSGYRDRVEGETQYF
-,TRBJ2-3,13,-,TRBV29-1,TGCAGCGTTGAGGGTCTTGCCACAGATACGCAGTATTTT,CSVEGLATDTQYF
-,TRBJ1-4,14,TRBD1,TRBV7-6,TGTGCCAGCAGCCCAGGGGGCACTAATGAAAAACTGTTTTTT,CASSPGGTNEKLFF
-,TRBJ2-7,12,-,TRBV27,TGTGCCAGCAGTAATTCCCTAGGCGAGCAGTACTTC,CASSNSLGEQYF
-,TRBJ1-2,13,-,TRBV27,TGTGCCAGCAGTTTCAGGGTTGACTATGGCTACACCTTC,CASSFRVDYGYTF